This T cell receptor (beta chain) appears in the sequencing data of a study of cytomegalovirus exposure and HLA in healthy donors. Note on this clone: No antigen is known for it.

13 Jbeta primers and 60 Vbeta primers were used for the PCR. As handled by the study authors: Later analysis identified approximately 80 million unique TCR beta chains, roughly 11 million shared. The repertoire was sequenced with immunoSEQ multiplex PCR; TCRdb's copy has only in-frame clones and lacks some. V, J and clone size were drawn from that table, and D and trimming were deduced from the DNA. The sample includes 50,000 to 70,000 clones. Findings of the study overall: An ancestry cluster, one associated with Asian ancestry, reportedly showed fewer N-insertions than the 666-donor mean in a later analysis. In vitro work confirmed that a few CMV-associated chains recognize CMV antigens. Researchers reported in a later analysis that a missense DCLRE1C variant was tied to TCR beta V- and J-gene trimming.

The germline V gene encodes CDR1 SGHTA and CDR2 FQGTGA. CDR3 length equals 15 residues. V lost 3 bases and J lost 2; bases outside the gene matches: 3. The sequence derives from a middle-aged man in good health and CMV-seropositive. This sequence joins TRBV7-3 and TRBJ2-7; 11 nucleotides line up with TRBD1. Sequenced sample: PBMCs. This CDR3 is CASSLGQGGAYEQYF. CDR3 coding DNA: TGTGCCAGCAGCTTGGGACAGGGGGGGGCCTACGAGCAGTACTTC.